Below, 3 T cell receptor beta chains from the same sample are listed, as sequenced in a study of tumor and adjacent non-tumor tissue in lung cancer. Three rounds of nested PCR, following a modified ARM-PCR protocol, produced the TCRbeta library. TCRdb reanalysed the multiplex PCR reads using MiXCR and keeps one entry per CDR3 protein. This table has 90,000 to 100,000 distinct CDR3 sequences, 80% appearing once. The template was RNA from unsorted bulk tissue. This non-tumor lung sample came from over 3 cm beyond the tumor edge. Sequenced sample: distant non-tumor lung tissue. The origin of the receptors is a man in his fifties or sixties with small cell lung cancer.

Concerning this clonotype itself: The CDR3 carries no conserved terminal phenylalanine or tryptophan, so it likely arises from a read error. The chain couples TRBV12-3 or TRBV12-4 to TRBJ2-3, with D tentatively TRBD1 (5 bases). CDR3 length: 13 amino acids. The CDR3 loop reads CASSLWSTGTQYL. The CDR3 nucleotides read TGTGCCAGCAGTTTATGGAGCACAGGTACGCAGTATCTT.

The chain employs TRBV12-3 or TRBV12-4 and TRBJ1-5, with D maybe TRBD1 (5 bases). The CDR3 has 14 residues. V lost 5 bases to trimming and J lost 2 bases, with 10 bases between them. DNA of the CDR3: TGTGCCAGCAGTCTTTGGGGGGGCAATCAGCCCCAGCATTTT. This encodes CASSLWGGNQPQHF.

To note about this clonotype: One end of the junction does not line up with germline, which may come from a read error. The J gene is TRBJ2-5, the V gene TRBV28; TRBD2 agrees at 9 bases. CDR1 is MDHEN and CDR2 is SYDVKM in the germline V gene. CDR3 length: 14 amino acids. CDR3 sequence (DNA): TGTGTCAGCAGTTCTAGCGGGAAATTCGAGACCCAGTACTTC. This gives the protein CVSSSSGKFETQYF.